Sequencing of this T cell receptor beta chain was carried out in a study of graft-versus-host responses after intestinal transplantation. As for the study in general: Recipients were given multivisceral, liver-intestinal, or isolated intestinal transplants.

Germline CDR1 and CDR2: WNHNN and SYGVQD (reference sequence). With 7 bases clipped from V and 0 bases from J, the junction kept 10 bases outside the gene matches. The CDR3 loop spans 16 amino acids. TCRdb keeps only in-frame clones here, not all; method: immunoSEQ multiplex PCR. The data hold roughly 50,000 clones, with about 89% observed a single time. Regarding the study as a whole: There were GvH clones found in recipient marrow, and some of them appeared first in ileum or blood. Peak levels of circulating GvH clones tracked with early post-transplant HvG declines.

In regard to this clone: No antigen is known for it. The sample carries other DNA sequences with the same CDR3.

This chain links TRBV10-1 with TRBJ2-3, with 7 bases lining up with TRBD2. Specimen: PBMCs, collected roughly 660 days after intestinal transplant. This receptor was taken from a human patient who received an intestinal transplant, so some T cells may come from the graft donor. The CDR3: CASTNSAGESTDTQYF. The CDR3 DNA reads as TGCGCCAGCACCAACTCCGCGGGGGAGAGCACAGATACGCAGTATTTT.